This T cell receptor beta chain was recorded in a study of technical replicates of blood from a handful of donors (dated by TCRdb to about 2017). CDR1 is given as LNHDA and CDR2 as SQIVND, both from the germline V gene (reference sequence). The CDR3 runs 16 residues from the cysteine to the phenylalanine. CDR3 DNA only is kept here, 48 bases in frame from base 1. V and J are truncated by 2 bases and 0 bases respectively, leaving an intervening sequence of 13 bases. The method was the immunoSEQ multiplex PCR assay. TCRdb stores this immuneACCESS table with in-frame sequences only. Part of the clones is absent; in the studies checked, under half of the shortfall reflects unresolved V genes, and no reason is known for the rest. For this sample the table gives tens of thousands of clones, of which roughly 92% were detected only once. The ten largest clones add up to approximately 0.22% of the sample.

Notes on this clone: Its antigen remains undetermined. No base quality values were provided; no much bigger clone lies one nucleotide off.

The specimen sequenced was T cells isolated from PBMCs. The chain joins TRBV19 to TRBJ1-2; the D segment could be TRBD1, given 6 matching bases. This sequence originates from a human donor in good health. The nucleotide sequence is given as TGTGCCAGTAGTATACGATCAGGGGCCGCTAACTATGGCTACACCTTC. Its coded protein is CASSIRSGAANYGYTF.